The subject of this entry is one TCR beta chain. No antigen is known for it. Trimming left V 1 base short and J 5 bases short, with 12 bases between. CDR1 KGHSH and CDR2 LQKENI come from the germline V gene. CDR3 length: 14 residues. The data are from a study of T cell responses to AZD1222 COVID-19 vaccine. Notes on the study in general: CD4 TCRs associated with vaccination spanned spike, dominating at 160-218 and 743-854. Spike-specific TCR depth and breadth grew after two AZD1222 doses. Nearly half of spike-specific TCRs reportedly go after variant regions that carry no mutations. Donors were largely white British and mainly female; clonal diversity was possibly underestimated.

Measured with immunoSEQ multiplex PCR; TCRdb has only the in-frame clones, and not every one. Altogether 150,000 to 200,000 clones are present, roughly nine tenths being singletons, with the ten largest covering about 2.5%. This TCR was recovered from an adult in good health. Sequenced here: peripheral blood, sampled on day 0 of AZD1222 vaccination. The chain carries TRBV18 and TRBJ2-7, with D perhaps assigned TRBD1 or TRBD2 (5 bases each). CDR3 protein: CASSPRSGTNEQYF. The CDR3 DNA sequence: TGTGCCAGCTCACCACGTTCAGGGACCAACGAGCAGTACTTC.